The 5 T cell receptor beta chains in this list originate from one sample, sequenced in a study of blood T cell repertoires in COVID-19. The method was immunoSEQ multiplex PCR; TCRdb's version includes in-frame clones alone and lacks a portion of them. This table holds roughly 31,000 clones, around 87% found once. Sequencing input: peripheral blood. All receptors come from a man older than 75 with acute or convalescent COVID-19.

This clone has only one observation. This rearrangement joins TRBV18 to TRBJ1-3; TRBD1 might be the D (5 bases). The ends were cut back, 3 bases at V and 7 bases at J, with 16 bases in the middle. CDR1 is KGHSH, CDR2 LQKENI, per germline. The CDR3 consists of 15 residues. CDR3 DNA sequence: TGTGCCAGCTCACCCTCGTACGGTCGGGGGAACACCATATATTTT. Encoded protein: CASSPSYGRGNTIYF.

The CDR3 loop reads CAWSVAWYTEAFF. The CDR3 DNA reads TGTGCCTGGAGTGTGGCCTGGTACACTGAAGCTTTCTTT. This chain uses TRBV30 with TRBJ1-1, with D uncertain. V was cut by 0 bases and J by 3 bases, with 8 bases left in between. This CDR3 comprises 13 residues. Germline CDR1 is GTSNPN and CDR2 is SVGIG (reference sequence).

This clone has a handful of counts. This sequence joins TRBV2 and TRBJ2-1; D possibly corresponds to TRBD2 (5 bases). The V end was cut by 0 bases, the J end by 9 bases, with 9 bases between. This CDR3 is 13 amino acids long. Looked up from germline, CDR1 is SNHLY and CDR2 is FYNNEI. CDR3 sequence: CASSEARLAEQFF. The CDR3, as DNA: TGTGCCAGCAGTGAAGCGCGGCTAGCTGAGCAGTTCTTC.

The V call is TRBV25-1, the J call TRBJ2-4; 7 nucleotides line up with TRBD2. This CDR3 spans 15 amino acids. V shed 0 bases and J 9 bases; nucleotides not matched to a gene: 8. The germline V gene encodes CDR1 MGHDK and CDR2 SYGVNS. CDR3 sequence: CASSEYGVGEGIQYF. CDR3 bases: TGTGCCAGCAGTGAATATGGGGTCGGGGAGGGCATTCAGTACTTC.

DNA for the CDR3: TGTGCCAGCAGCCAACGGGGGGCGCGGGAGACCCAGTACTTC. Translation gives CASSQRGARETQYF. This chain uses TRBV14 with TRBJ2-5; possible D gene TRBD2, 7 bases. V was clipped by 2 bases and J by 5 bases, with 12 bases between them. CDR1 is SGHDN, CDR2 FVKESK, per germline. This CDR3 comprises 14 residues. Using reference TRBV14 and TRBJ2-5 for the parts outside the CDR3, the full variable domain is EAGVTQFPSHSVIEKGQTVTLRCDPISGHDNLYWYRRVMGKEIKFLLHFVKESKQDESGMPNNRFLAERTGGTYSTLKVQPAELEDSGVYFCASSQRGARETQYFGPGTRLLVL.